Below are 10 T cell receptor beta chains sequenced from a single sample in a study of control samples from healthy donors and cancer patients (dated by TCRdb to the early 2020s). The method was the immunoSEQ multiplex PCR assay. As stored in TCRdb, this immuneACCESS dataset retains in-frame rearrangements with V and J assigned. A fraction of the clones does not appear; measured against another copy, unresolved V genes explain less than half of the discrepancy, and the remainder lacks a known reason. Within this sample are about 71,000 clones, with about nine tenths of them counted one time only. Together, the top ten hold under 20% of the sample. The sequenced sample consisted of PBMCs. The origin of the receptors is a man aged 55 to 70 with lung cancer.

J is TRBJ1-1 and V is TRBV6-1, with D hard to call. This CDR3 is built from 12 residues. Per germline, CDR1 MNHNS and CDR2 SASEGT. Trimming pared 1 base from V and 9 bases from J, leaving 9 bases between. The CDR3 DNA is TGTGCCAGCAGTGAAGAGACGAATCAAGCTTTCTTT. Its translation: CASSEETNQAFF.

This chain uses TRBV12-3 or TRBV12-4 with TRBJ2-1; D not resolved. CDR3 size: 13 residues. Trimming removed 11 bases at V and 2 bases at J, with 13 bases between. The chain's CDR3 is CASVGLAYNEQFF. The CDR3 DNA is TGTGCCTCGGTCGGGTTAGCCTACAATGAGCAGTTCTTC.

This clone was recorded once. This chain uses TRBV27 with TRBJ1-4; 9 positions match TRBD1. Germline CDR1 is MNHEY and CDR2 is SMNVEV (reference sequence). V gave up 3 bases and J gave up 7 bases; unmatched junction bases: 9. This CDR3 has 16 residues. CDR3 sequence: CASSLFPTGGPEKLFF. CDR3 bases: TGTGCCAGCAGTTTGTTCCCGACAGGGGGGCCTGAAAAACTGTTTTTT.

This chain joins TRBV6-5 and TRBJ1-1; no definite D call. The CDR3 sequence is 14 residues long. Per the germline V gene, CDR1 is MNHEY and CDR2 is SVGAGI. Trimming removed 0 bases from V and 1 base from J, with 6 bases in between. The CDR3 region is CASSYSLGNTEAFF. The CDR3 bases are TGTGCCAGCAGTTACTCTCTAGGGAACACTGAAGCTTTCTTT.

The chain combines TRBV10-2 with TRBJ2-7; 10 bases align to TRBD1. The CDR3 is 16 residues long. From germline, CDR1 is WSHSY and CDR2 SAAADI. V dropped 7 bases and J dropped 2; count of bases not matched to a gene: 11. The CDR3 is CASNSVGTGVPYEQYV. For the CDR3, the DNA is TGCGCCAGCAATTCTGTAGGGACAGGGGTTCCCTACGAGCAGTACGTC.

The chain recombines TRBV18 with TRBJ2-1; TRBD2 agrees at 11 bases. The trim removed 3 bases at V and 5 bases at J, leaving 9 bases unmatched. The V gene's germline CDR1 is KGHSH and CDR2 LQKENI. The CDR3 runs to 17 residues. DNA of the CDR3: TGTGCCAGCTCACCTCGACTACTAGCGGGGGCTAACAATGAGCAGTTCTTC. Translating gives CASSPRLLAGANNEQFF.

The CDR3, as DNA: TGCGCCAGCAGCTTAAACCAGGAAGGAGATACGCAGTATTTT. It translates to CASSLNQEGDTQYF. The chain carries TRBV5-1 and TRBJ2-3; D call uncertain. Germline lookup yields CDR1 SGHRS and CDR2 YFSETQ. V was pared by 2 bases and J by 5 bases, with 12 bases between. This CDR3 spans 14 amino acids.

The CDR3 DNA reads TGTGCCTGGATGCAGGGGGCATCGAGGAGGACCGGGGAGCTGTTTTTT. Translation: CAWMQGASRRTGELFF. The V gene is TRBV30, the J gene TRBJ2-2; 8 bases map to TRBD1. CDR3 size: 16 residues. V dropped 4 bases and J dropped 5; count of bases not matched to a gene: 12. Germline CDR1 is GTSNPN and CDR2 is SVGIG (reference sequence). Based on the CDR3 plus reference TRBV30 and TRBJ2-2, the full variable domain is SQTIHQWPATLVQPVGSPLSLECTVEGTSNPNLYWYRQAAGRGLQLLFYSVGIGQISSEVPQNLSASRPQDRQFILSSKKLLLSDSGFYLCAWMQGASRRTGELFFGEGSRLTVL.

CDR3 DNA sequence: TGTGCCAGCAGTTTATGGGGCAATCAGCCCCAGCATTTT. Its translation is CASSLWGNQPQHF. The chain employs TRBV27 and TRBJ1-5; D unresolved. The V and J ends lost 1 base and 2 bases respectively, with 3 bases between them. Germline V gives CDR1 MNHEY, CDR2 SMNVEV (reference sequence). The CDR3 is 13 amino acids.

Here the CDR3 reads CAWSPPHATGGTDTQYF. In DNA, the CDR3 is TGTGCCTGGAGCCCGCCGCACGCGACAGGGGGCACAGATACGCAGTATTTT. The J gene is TRBJ2-3, the V gene TRBV30, with TRBD1 matching over 8 bases. The V gene end was trimmed by 3 bases and the J gene end by 1 base; junction bases not matched to a gene: 12. Germline V gives CDR1 GTSNPN, CDR2 SVGIG (reference sequence). This CDR3 has 17 amino acids.